This T cell receptor (beta chain) was sequenced during a study of T cells in Graves' hyperthyroidism and ophthalmopathy. Researchers amplified the TCR beta CDR3 regions from RNA transcripts. Primed by the HTBI set, a first-round RT-PCR was run on the TCR CDR3. TCRdb itself ran the multiplex PCR reads through MiXCR, one entry per CDR3 protein. The sample lists a few hundred thousand distinct CDR3 sequences; about 15% were seen once. This clonotype was recorded many times. Its antigen is not known. Study observations and caveats: Blood also showed most of the thyroid clonotypes that were expanded above 0.001.

The V end was cut by 8 bases, the J end by 4 bases, with 18 bases between. This CDR3 comprises 15 residues. Germline CDR1 reads SGHAT; CDR2 reads FQDESV (reference sequence). Extraction of PBMCs used roughly 9.3 ml of fresh peripheral blood. This receptor was taken from a young woman with Graves' hyperthyroidism. The rearrangement uses TRBV11-1 and TRBJ2-1; D possibly corresponds to TRBD2 (7 bases). The specimen was blood. CDR3 DNA sequence: TGTGCCAGCGCCCTAGGGGGGGGTATTTACAATGAGCAGTTCTTC. It translates to CASALGGGIYNEQFF.